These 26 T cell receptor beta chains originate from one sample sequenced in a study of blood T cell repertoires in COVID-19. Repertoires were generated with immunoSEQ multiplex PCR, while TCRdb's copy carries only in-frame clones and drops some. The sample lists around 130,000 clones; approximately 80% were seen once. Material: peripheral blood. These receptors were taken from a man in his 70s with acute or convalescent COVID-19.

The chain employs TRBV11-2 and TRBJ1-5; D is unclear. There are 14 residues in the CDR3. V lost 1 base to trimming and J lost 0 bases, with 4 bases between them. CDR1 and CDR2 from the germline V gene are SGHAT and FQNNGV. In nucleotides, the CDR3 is TGTGCCAGCAGCTTAGGGAGTAGCAATCAGCCCCAGCATTTT. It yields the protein CASSLGSSNQPQHF. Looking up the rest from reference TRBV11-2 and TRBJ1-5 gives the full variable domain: EAGVAQSPRYKIIEKRQSVAFWCNPISGHATLYWYQQILGQGPKLLIQFQNNGVVDDSQLPKDRFSAERLKGVDSTLKIQPAKLEDSAVYLCASSLGSSNQPQHFGDGTRLSIL.

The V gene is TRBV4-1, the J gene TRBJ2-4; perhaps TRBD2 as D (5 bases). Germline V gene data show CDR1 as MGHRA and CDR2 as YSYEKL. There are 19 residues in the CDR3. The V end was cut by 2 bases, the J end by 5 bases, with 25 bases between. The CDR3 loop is CASSQTPDPGRRSQNIQYF. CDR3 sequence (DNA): TGCGCCAGCAGCCAAACCCCGGACCCCGGCAGGAGGTCGCAAAACATTCAGTACTTC.

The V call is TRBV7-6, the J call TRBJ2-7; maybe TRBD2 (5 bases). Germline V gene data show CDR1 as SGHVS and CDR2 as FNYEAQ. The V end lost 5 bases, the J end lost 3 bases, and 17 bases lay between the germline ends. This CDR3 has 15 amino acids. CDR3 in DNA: TGTGCCAGCAGCATTTCCGGGATATCATTCTACGAGCAGTACTTC. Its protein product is CASSISGISFYEQYF. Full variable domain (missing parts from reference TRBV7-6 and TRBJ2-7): GAGVSQSPRYKVTKRGQDVALRCDPISGHVSLYWYRQALGQGPEFLTYFNYEAQQDKSGLPNDRFSAERPEGSISTLTIQRTEQRDSAMYRCASSISGISFYEQYFGPGTRLTVT.

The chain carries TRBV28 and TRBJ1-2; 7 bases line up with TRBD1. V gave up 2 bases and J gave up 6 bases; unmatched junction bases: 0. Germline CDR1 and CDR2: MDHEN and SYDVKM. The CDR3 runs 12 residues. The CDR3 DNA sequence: TGTGCCAGCAGTTTACAGGGGGATGGCTACACCTTC. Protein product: CASSLQGDGYTF.

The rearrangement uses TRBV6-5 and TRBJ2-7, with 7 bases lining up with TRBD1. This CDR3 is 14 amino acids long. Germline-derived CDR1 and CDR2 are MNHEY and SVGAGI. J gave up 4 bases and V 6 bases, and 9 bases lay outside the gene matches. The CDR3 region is CASSSLTGAYEQYF. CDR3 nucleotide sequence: TGTGCCAGCAGCTCGCTAACAGGGGCATACGAGCAGTACTTC.

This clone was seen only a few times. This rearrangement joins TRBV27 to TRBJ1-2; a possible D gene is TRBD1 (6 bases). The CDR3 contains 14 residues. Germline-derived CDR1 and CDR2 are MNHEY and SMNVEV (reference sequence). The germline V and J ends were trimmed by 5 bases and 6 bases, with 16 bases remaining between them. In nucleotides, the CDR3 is TGTGCCAGCAGTCCCCGGTGGAAGGGGGATGGCTACACCTTC. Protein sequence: CASSPRWKGDGYTF.

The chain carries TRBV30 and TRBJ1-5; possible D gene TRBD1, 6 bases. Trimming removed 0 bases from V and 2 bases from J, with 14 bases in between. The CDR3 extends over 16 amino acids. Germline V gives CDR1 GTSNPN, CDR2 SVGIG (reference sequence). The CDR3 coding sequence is TGTGCCTGGAGTGTATGGGACACCCGGGGCAATCAGCCCCAGCATTTT. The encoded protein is CAWSVWDTRGNQPQHF.

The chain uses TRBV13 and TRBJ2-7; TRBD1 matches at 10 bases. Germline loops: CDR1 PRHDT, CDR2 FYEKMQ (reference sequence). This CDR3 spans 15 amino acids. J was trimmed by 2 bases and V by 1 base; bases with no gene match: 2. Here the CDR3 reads CASSLAGTGAYEQYF. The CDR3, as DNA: TGTGCCAGCAGCTTAGCTGGGACAGGGGCCTACGAGCAGTACTTC.

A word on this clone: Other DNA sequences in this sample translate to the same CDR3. The CDR3: CASSDRGSTGELFF. DNA for the CDR3: TGTGCCAGTAGTGACAGGGGAAGCACCGGGGAGCTGTTTTTT. The rearrangement links TRBV19 to TRBJ2-2, with 8 bases identical to TRBD1. CDR1 is LNHDA and CDR2 is SQIVND in the germline V gene (reference sequence). V shed 5 bases and J 4 bases; nucleotides not matched to a gene: 3. This CDR3 has 14 residues.

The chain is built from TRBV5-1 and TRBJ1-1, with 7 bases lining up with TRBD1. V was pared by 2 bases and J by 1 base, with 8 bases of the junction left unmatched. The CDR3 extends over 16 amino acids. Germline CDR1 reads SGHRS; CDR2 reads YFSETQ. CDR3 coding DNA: TGCGCCAGCAGCTTTGACAGGGAGAGGTCGAACACTGAAGCTTTCTTT. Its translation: CASSFDRERSNTEAFF.

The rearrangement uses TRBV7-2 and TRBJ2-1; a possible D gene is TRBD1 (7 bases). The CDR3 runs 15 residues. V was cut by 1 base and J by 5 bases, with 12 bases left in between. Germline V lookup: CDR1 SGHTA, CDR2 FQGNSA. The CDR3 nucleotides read TGTGCCAGCAGCTTAGTGGAGGGGGCGGACAATGAGCAGTTCTTC. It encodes CASSLVEGADNEQFF.

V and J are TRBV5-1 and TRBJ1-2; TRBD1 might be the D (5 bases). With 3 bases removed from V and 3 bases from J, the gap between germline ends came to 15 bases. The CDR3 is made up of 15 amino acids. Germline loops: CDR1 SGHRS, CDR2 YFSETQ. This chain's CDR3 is CASSSGSVGDYGYTF. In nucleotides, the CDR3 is TGCGCCAGCAGCTCCGGGTCCGTAGGGGACTATGGCTACACCTTC. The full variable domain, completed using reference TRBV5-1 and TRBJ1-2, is KAGVTQTPRYLIKTRGQQVTLSCSPISGHRSVSWYQQTPGQGLQFLFEYFSETQRNKGNFPGRFSGRQFSNSRSEMNVSTLELGDSALYLCASSSGSVGDYGYTFGSGTRLTVV.

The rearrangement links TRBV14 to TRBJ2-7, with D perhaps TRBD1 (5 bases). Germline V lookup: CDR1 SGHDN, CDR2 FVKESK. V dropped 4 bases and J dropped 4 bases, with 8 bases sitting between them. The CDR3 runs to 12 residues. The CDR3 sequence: CASSRSGYEQYF. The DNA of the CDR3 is TGTGCCAGCAGCCGATCAGGGTACGAGCAGTACTTC.

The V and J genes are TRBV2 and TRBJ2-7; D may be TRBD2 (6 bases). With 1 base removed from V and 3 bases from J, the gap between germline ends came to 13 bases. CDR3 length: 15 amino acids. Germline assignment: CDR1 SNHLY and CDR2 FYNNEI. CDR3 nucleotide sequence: TGTGCCAGCAGTGAAGTACCCGGAGGGAGCTACGAGCAGTACTTC. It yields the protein CASSEVPGGSYEQYF.

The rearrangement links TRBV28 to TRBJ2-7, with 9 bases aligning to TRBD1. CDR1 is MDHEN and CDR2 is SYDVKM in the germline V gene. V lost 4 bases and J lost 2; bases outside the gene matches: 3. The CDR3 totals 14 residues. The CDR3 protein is CASSSGTGTYEQYF. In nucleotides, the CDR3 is TGTGCCAGCAGTTCCGGGACAGGGACCTACGAGCAGTACTTC.

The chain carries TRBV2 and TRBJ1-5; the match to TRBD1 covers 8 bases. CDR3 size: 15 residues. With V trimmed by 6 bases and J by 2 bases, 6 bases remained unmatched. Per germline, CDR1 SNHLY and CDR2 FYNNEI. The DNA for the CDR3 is TGTGCCAGCAGAGCAGGGGGCGCCGGCAATCAGCCCCAGCATTTT. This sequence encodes CASRAGGAGNQPQHF.

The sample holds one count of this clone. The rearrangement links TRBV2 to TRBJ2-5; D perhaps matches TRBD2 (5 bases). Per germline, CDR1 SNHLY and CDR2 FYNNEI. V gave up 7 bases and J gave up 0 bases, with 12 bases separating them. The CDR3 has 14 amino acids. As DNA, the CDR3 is TGTGCCAGCAACCCTAGAGGGTACCAAGAGACCCAGTACTTC. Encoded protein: CASNPRGYQETQYF.

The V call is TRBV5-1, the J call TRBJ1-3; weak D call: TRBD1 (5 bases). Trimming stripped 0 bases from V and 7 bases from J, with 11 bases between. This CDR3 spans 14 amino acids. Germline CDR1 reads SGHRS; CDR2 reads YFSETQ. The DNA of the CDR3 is TGCGCCAGCAGCTTGGGGGGCACCGGGAACACCATATATTTT. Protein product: CASSLGGTGNTIYF.

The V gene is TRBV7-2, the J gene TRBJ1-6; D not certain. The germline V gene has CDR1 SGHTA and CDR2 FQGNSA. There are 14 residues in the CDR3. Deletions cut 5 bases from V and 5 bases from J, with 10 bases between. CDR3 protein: CASSETTNNSPLHF. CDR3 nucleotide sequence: TGTGCCAGCAGCGAGACAACGAATAATTCACCCCTCCACTTT.

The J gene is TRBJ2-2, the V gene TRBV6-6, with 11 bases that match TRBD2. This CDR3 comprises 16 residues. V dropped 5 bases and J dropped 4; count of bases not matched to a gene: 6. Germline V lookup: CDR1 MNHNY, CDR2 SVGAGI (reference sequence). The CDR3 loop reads CASSQLAGVLTGELFF. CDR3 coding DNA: TGTGCCAGCAGTCAACTAGCGGGGGTCCTCACCGGGGAGCTGTTTTTT.

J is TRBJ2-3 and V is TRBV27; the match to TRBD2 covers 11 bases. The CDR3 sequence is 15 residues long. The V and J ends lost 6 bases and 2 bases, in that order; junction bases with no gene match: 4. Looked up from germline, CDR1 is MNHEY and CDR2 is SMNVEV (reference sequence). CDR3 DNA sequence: TGTGCCAGCAGCCCGACTAGCGGGACCACAGATACGCAGTATTTT. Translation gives CASSPTSGTTDTQYF.

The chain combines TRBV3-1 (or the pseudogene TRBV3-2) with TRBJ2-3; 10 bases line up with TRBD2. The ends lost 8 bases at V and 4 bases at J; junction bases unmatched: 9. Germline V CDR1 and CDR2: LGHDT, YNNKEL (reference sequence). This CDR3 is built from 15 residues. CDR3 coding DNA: TGTGCCAGCTCGGTTGAGCGGGGGGGGGCAGATACGCAGTATTTT. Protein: CASSVERGGADTQYF.

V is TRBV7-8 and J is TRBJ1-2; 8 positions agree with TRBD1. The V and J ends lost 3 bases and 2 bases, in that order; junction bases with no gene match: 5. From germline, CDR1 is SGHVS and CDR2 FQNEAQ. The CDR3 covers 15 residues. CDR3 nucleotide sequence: TGTGCCAGCAGCTTCTCGACAGGGGTCAACTATGGCTACACCTTC. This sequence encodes CASSFSTGVNYGYTF.

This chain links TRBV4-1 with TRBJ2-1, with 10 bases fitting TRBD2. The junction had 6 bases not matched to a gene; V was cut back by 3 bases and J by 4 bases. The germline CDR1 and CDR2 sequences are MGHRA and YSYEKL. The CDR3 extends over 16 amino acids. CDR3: CASSQSTSGEYNEQFF. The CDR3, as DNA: TGCGCCAGCAGCCAGTCTACTAGCGGGGAATACAATGAGCAGTTCTTC.

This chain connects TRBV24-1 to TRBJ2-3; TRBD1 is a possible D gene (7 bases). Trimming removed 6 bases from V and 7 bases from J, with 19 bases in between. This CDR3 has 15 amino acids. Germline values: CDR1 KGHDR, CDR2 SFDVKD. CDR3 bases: TGTGCCACCAGTTCCGGACAGGCGGGGTCCTATACGCAGTATTTT. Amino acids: CATSSGQAGSYTQYF.

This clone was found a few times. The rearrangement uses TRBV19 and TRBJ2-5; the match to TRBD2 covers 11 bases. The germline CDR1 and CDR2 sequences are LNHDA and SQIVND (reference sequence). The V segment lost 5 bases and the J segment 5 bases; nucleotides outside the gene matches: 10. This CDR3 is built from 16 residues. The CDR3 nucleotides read TGTGCCAGTAGTTCACTAGGTTTAGCGGGGGGGGAGACCCAGTACTTC. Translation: CASSSLGLAGGETQYF.